This is a list of T cell receptor beta chains from one sample in a study of cytomegalovirus exposure and HLA in healthy donors. Sequenced by immunoSEQ multiplex PCR; TCRdb stores in-frame clones only, minus some. The table has approximately 270,000 clones, about 80% seen once. Material for sequencing was PBMCs. All receptors come from a girl aged 2 to 10 in good health and CMV-seronegative. The CDR3 runs from the conserved cysteine through the conserved F or W. D genes are given only for firm matches. Size is stated for part of the rows, as once, few or many counts, or as a class when the clone is expanded.

clone_size	v_call	d_call	j_call	cdr3_nt	cdr3_aa
NA	TRBV6-1	TRBD2	TRBJ2-7	TGTGCCAGCAGTGGGGGACTAGCGATATACGAGCAGTACTTC	CASSGGLAIYEQYF
few	TRBV7-8	TRBD1	TRBJ1-5	TGTGCCAGCACCTTAGGACAGGGAAAATTACAGCCCCAGCATTTT	CASTLGQGKLQPQHF
NA	TRBV15	TRBD2	TRBJ2-7	TGTGCCACCAGCAGACCCGCTAGCGGGAGGGGGTATATTGAGCAGTACTTC	CATSRPASGRGYIEQYF
NA	TRBV13	NA	TRBJ2-3	TGTGCCAGCAGCTTAGGCCGGGCAGATACGCAGTATTTT	CASSLGRADTQYF
few	TRBV9	TRBD1	TRBJ2-7	TGTGCCAGCAGCATCGGACAGGTGGGCAACGAGCAGTACTTC	CASSIGQVGNEQYF
NA	TRBV11-2	TRBD1	TRBJ2-5	TGTGCCAGCAGCTTAGGTCGGACAGGGGGCGATGAGACCCAGTACTTC	CASSLGRTGGDETQYF
NA	TRBV5-1	TRBD1	TRBJ1-1	TGCGCCAGCAGCTCCGGACAGGGCCTAGGGCGGCTGAACACTGAAGCTTTCTTT	CASSSGQGLGRLNTEAFF
NA	TRBV11-2	NA	TRBJ2-7	TGTGCCAGCAGCCCAACCGGCGAGCAGTACTTC	CASSPTGEQYF
NA	TRBV28	TRBD1	TRBJ1-2	TGTGCCAGCAGGGAACAGGGGCAGAACTATGGCTACACCTTC	CASREQGQNYGYTF
NA	TRBV5-1	NA	TRBJ2-3	TGCGCCAGCAGCTTGGAATACAGGGCAGATACGCAGTATTTT	CASSLEYRADTQYF
few	TRBV7-6	TRBD1	TRBJ1-1	TGTGCCAGCAGCCACCTCTACAGGGGGCGTAGCACTGAAGCTTTCTTT	CASSHLYRGRSTEAFF
NA	TRBV11-2	NA	TRBJ2-5	TGTGCCAGCAGCTCAGGGTCCAGCCAAGAGACCCAGTACTTC	CASSSGSSQETQYF
NA	TRBV4-2	NA	TRBJ2-7	TGTGCCAGCAGCCAAGGTATTGACGGCGGCCTTAACGAGCAGTACTTC	CASSQGIDGGLNEQYF
NA	TRBV4-1	TRBD1	TRBJ1-1	TGCGCCAGCAGCCAAGGACAGGGGATCGTCTCTGAAGCTTTCTTT	CASSQGQGIVSEAFF
NA	TRBV9	TRBD2	TRBJ2-7	TGTGCCAGCAGCCCTAAGGGGAGCGGGAGGTTATCTAGCGAGCAGTACTTC	CASSPKGSGRLSSEQYF
NA	TRBV5-1	NA	TRBJ2-7	TGCGCCAGCAGGCCAGGTGCCCCCTACGAGCAGTACTTC	CASRPGAPYEQYF
NA	TRBV9	NA	TRBJ2-7	TGTGCCAGCAGCTCAGACCCCCAGGGTCAGGAAAGCTACGAGCAGTACTTC	CASSSDPQGQESYEQYF
once	TRBV27	TRBD1	TRBJ1-6	TGTGCCAGCAGTCAAAGACAGGGGTATTCACCCCTCCACTTT	CASSQRQGYSPLHF
NA	TRBV6-1	NA	TRBJ1-2	TGTGCCAGCAGTGAAGTAAATCAAGGGGGACGAAACTATGGCTACACCTTC	CASSEVNQGGRNYGYTF
once	TRBV15	TRBD1	TRBJ1-5	TGTGCCACCAGCAGACCTGGGACAGGATATAGCAATCAGCCCCAGCATTTT	CATSRPGTGYSNQPQHF
NA	TRBV28	NA	TRBJ1-4	TGTGCCAGCAGTTTAATTGCGTTCCGGAGGGAAAAACTGTTTTTT	CASSLIAFRREKLFF
NA	TRBV18	NA	TRBJ1-1	TGTGGGGGAGGGAAGTGTGTATTCGGATTTCTGGCTGAAGCTTTCTTT	CGGGKCVFGFLAEAFF
NA	TRBV4-2	NA	TRBJ1-4	TGTGCCAGCAGCCAAAGAGAACAGCGGCAAGAAAAACTGTTTTTT	CASSQREQRQEKLFF
NA	TRBV2	TRBD2	TRBJ2-3	TGTGCCAGCACGGGCGGGGGGCGCACAGATACGCAGTATTTT	CASTGGGRTDTQYF
once	TRBV5-1	NA	TRBJ1-5	TGCGCCAGCAGCGTGGATTATAGCAATCAGCCCCAGCATTTT	CASSVDYSNQPQHF
NA	TRBV28	TRBD2	TRBJ2-7	TGTGCCAGCAGGGGAACTAGCGGGTTTTCCTACGAGCAGTACTTC	CASRGTSGFSYEQYF
NA	TRBV5-6	NA	TRBJ1-2	TGTGCCAGCAGCCAGGGGAGTGCCCCTAACTATGGCTACACCTTC	CASSQGSAPNYGYTF
few	TRBV27	TRBD1	TRBJ1-5	TGTGCCAGCAGTACTCAGGGGGATCAGCCCCAGCATTTT	CASSTQGDQPQHF
NA	TRBV7-9	NA	TRBJ1-5	TGTGCCAGCAGCTTGGGACGGGGGAGCAATCAGCCCCAGCATTTT	CASSLGRGSNQPQHF
NA	TRBV12-5	TRBD2	TRBJ2-7	TGTGCTAGTGGTTTGGTAGGGATATGGACTAGCGGCTCCTACGAGCAGTACTTC	CASGLVGIWTSGSYEQYF
NA	TRBV13	TRBD2	TRBJ2-7	TGTGCCAGCAGCTCCAGTCGGACTAGCCACGAGCAGTACTTC	CASSSSRTSHEQYF